These T cell receptor beta chains were read from a single sample in a study of blood T cells in healthy people across ages. TCRdb re-called the 5' RACE reads with MiXCR, one entry per CDR3 protein. Of some 1 million distinct CDR3 sequences detected, 35% to 55% appear once; the ten largest clones hold 18%. The sequencing input was blood. The receptors originated from a woman between 55 and 75 years old in good health. Both conserved end residues are part of each CDR3. Fields, in order: CDR3 DNA, CDR3 protein, J gene, V gene, clone size, D gene. D genes are given only for firm matches. The listing skips clone size in some rows; elsewhere it reads once, few, many or a size class.

TGTGCCAGCAGCGCCAAAGGGACAGGGGCATCCTACAATGAGCAGTACTTC CASSAKGTGASYNEQYF TRBJ2-7 TRBV7-2 NA TRBD1
TGTGCCAGCAGCAGACATGCGGGACAGGTTACAGATACGCAGTATTTT CASSRHAGQVTDTQYF TRBJ2-3 TRBV5-5 NA TRBD1
TGTGCCAGCAGTGAACAGGGATGGGCCGGGGAGCTGTTTTTT CASSEQGWAGELFF TRBJ2-2 TRBV2 NA NA
TGTGCCAGCAGTCTCGACAGGGGTCAGCCCCAGCATTTT CASSLDRGQPQHF TRBJ1-5 TRBV2 NA TRBD1
TGCAGCGTTGATAGGGTCGTGGGTCGCACAGATACGCAGTATTTT CSVDRVVGRTDTQYF TRBJ2-3 TRBV29-1 NA NA
TGTGCCAGCAGCGTGTCCGGGGGGGAGCAGTACTTC CASSVSGGEQYF TRBJ2-7 TRBV9 NA TRBD2
TGCAGTGCTGAATACCCAGGGGATACGCAGTATTTT CSAEYPGDTQYF TRBJ2-3 TRBV20-1 NA NA
TGTGCCTGGAGTGCGAAAAGACTCTACGAGCAGTACTTC CAWSAKRLYEQYF TRBJ2-7 TRBV30 few NA
TGCGCCAGCAGCTTGGAGCGGGAGTACCAAGAGACCCAGTACTTC CASSLEREYQETQYF TRBJ2-5 TRBV5-1 NA TRBD2
TGCAGCGTACGAAGAGGGGTAGGGTCAAGGGGAGGGTTTTACACTGAGCAGTTCTTC CSVRRGVGSRGGFYTEQFF TRBJ2-1 TRBV29-1 NA TRBD2
TGTGCCAGCGGACTAGCGGCACAGTTCTTC CASGLAAQFF TRBJ2-1 TRBV11-2 few TRBD2
TGTGCCAGCAGTCCCAGGCCCGGGACAGGGGGCACAGATACGCAGTATTTT CASSPRPGTGGTDTQYF TRBJ2-3 TRBV11-2 NA TRBD1
TGTGCCAGCAGTCACACTAGCGGGAGGTACTATGAGCAGTTCTTC CASSHTSGRYYEQFF TRBJ2-1 TRBV6-1 NA TRBD2
TGTGCCAGCAGTGATCGGAACACCATATATTTT CASSDRNTIYF TRBJ1-3 TRBV6-1 once NA
TGTGCCAGCAGTTACAAGACTAGCTACGAGCAGTACTTC CASSYKTSYEQYF TRBJ2-7 TRBV12-3/TRBV12-4 few NA
TGTGCCAGCAGTGCCGGGACAGGGGGAGACGAGCAGTACTTC CASSAGTGGDEQYF TRBJ2-7 TRBV6-1 medium-sized TRBD1
TGCAGTGCTAGAGATCCGACTAGCGGATACAATGAGCAGTTCTTC CSARDPTSGYNEQFF TRBJ2-1 TRBV20-1 NA TRBD2
TGTGCCATCAGTAGAAACCCAGGGGGGACAGATACAACTAATGAAAAACTGTTTTTT CAISRNPGGTDTTNEKLFF TRBJ1-4 TRBV10-3 NA TRBD1
TGCAGTTCAGGGGCGGTCATAGGGTGGGACAATGAGCAGTTCTTC CSSGAVIGWDNEQFF TRBJ2-1 TRBV20-1 few NA
TGTGCCAGCAGCGTCCTAGGGTGGCAAGAGACCCAGTACTTC CASSVLGWQETQYF TRBJ2-5 TRBV9 NA NA
TGTGCCAGCAGCCAAGAAACCGGACTACCCAATTACAATGAGCAGTTCTTC CASSQETGLPNYNEQFF TRBJ2-1 TRBV3-1 NA NA
TGCAGTGCTAGAAGGCTAGCGGGAGGCACAACCCCAACTGAGCAGTTCTTC CSARRLAGGTTPTEQFF TRBJ2-1 TRBV20-1 NA TRBD2
TGCGCCAGCAGCTTGGTTACTAGCGGGATCTACGAGCAGTACTTC CASSLVTSGIYEQYF TRBJ2-7 TRBV5-1 NA TRBD2
TGTGCCAGCAGCCAGGAGACAGGGAGCCCTAATGAAAAACTGTTTTTT CASSQETGSPNEKLFF TRBJ1-4 TRBV3-1 NA TRBD1
TGTGCCAGCAGCTTTGGGGCGCTTTCCTACGAGCAGTACTTC CASSFGALSYEQYF TRBJ2-7 TRBV11-1 NA NA